The rows below give T cell receptor beta chains drawn from one sample of a study of blood T cells in healthy people across ages. MiXCR, applied by TCRdb to the 5' RACE reads, yields one record per CDR3 protein. The data contain about 1.4 million distinct CDR3 sequences, 59% of them singletons. Material: blood. The receptors stem from a young man in good health. The CDR3 runs from the conserved cysteine through the conserved F or W. Fields, in order: V gene, CDR3 length, clone size, J gene, D gene, CDR3 protein, CDR3 DNA. A D gene is named only where the DNA matches it firmly. Clone size appears in some rows only: once, few, many, or a class for an expanded clone.

TRBV2	16	-	TRBJ2-1	-	CASIQGGRFSYNEQFF	TGTGCCAGCATTCAGGGGGGGCGATTCTCCTACAATGAGCAGTTCTTC
TRBV6-1	15	-	TRBJ2-1	-	CASSEAAGSYNEQFF	TGTGCCAGCAGTGAAGCTGCGGGGTCGTACAATGAGCAGTTCTTC
TRBV29-1	8	-	TRBJ2-3	-	CSVGTQYF	TGCAGCGTCGGTACGCAGTATTTT
TRBV6-1	15	-	TRBJ1-5	TRBD1	CASSEGTGSNQPQHF	TGTGCCAGCAGTGAAGGGACAGGATCTAATCAGCCCCAGCATTTT
TRBV5-6	16	-	TRBJ2-7	-	CASSLALDRSSYEQYF	TGTGCCAGCAGCTTGGCGTTAGACAGGAGCTCCTACGAGCAGTACTTC
TRBV6-1	15	-	TRBJ2-5	TRBD2	CASSKSGGTQETQYF	TGTGCCAGCAGTAAAAGCGGGGGGACACAAGAGACCCAGTACTTC
TRBV7-2	13	-	TRBJ2-7	TRBD2	CATRGLAGDEQYF	TGTGCCACCCGCGGACTAGCGGGCGACGAGCAGTACTTC
TRBV27	14	-	TRBJ1-6	-	CASSFGGSNSPLHF	TGTGCCAGCAGTTTTGGGGGTTCAAATTCACCCCTCCACTTT
TRBV20-1	15	few	TRBJ1-2	TRBD1	CSAKIGGQATYGYTF	TGCAGTGCTAAAATTGGGGGACAGGCTACCTATGGCTACACCTTC
TRBV20-1	14	once	TRBJ2-1	-	CSARKRDSYTEQFF	TGCAGTGCTAGAAAACGGGACTCTTACACTGAGCAGTTCTTC
TRBV20-1	16	-	TRBJ2-7	TRBD2	CSARRILAGGHYEQYF	TGCAGTGCTAGACGGATACTAGCGGGAGGGCACTACGAGCAGTACTTC
TRBV27	14	-	TRBJ2-1	-	CASSLFAVYNEQFF	TGTGCCAGCAGTTTATTCGCGGTTTACAATGAGCAGTTCTTC
TRBV11-2	12	-	TRBJ1-2	-	CASSARGDGYTF	TGTGCCAGCAGCGCGCGGGGGGATGGCTACACCTTC
TRBV6-6	14	-	TRBJ1-2	-	CASSLSQGSAGYTF	TGTGCCAGCAGTTTATCGCAGGGGTCCGCTGGCTACACCTTC
TRBV6-5	14	-	TRBJ2-7	-	CASSYSGTQNEQYF	TGTGCCAGCAGTTACTCCGGGACTCAAAACGAGCAGTACTTC
TRBV20-1	14	-	TRBJ2-1	TRBD2	CSARIGFGGREQFF	TGCAGTGCTAGAATTGGGTTTGGCGGGAGAGAGCAGTTCTTC
TRBV5-1	15	-	TRBJ1-1	TRBD1	CASSCGTGANTEAFF	TGCGCCAGCAGCTGCGGGACAGGAGCGAACACTGAAGCTTTCTTT
TRBV6-6	13	few	TRBJ2-5	-	CASSYRDQETQYF	TGTGCCAGCAGTTACAGGGACCAAGAGACCCAGTACTTC
TRBV3-1	15	-	TRBJ2-5	-	CASSQDSWGDVTQYF	TGTGCCAGCAGCCAAGACTCCTGGGGTGACGTGACCCAGTACTTC
TRBV7-2	17	-	TRBJ1-6	TRBD1	CASSLGGRQGGYSPLHF	TGTGCCAGCAGCTTAGGCGGGAGACAGGGTGGTTATTCACCCCTCCACTTT
TRBV5-6	18	few	TRBJ2-1	TRBD2	CASSQGLAGEDTYNEQFF	TGTGCCAGCAGCCAGGGACTAGCGGGAGAAGACACCTACAATGAGCAGTTCTTC
TRBV12-3/TRBV12-4	17	few	TRBJ2-5	TRBD2	CASRRTRLAGVQETQYF	TGTGCCAGCAGACGGACCCGACTAGCGGGGGTCCAAGAGACCCAGTACTTC
TRBV4-1	17	-	TRBJ2-5	-	CASSQVGVIPPKETQYF	TGCGCCAGCAGCCAAGTGGGGGTGATCCCACCGAAAGAGACCCAGTACTTC
TRBV12-3/TRBV12-4	14	-	TRBJ2-7	-	CASSLGRRAYEQYF	TGTGCCAGCAGTTTAGGGCGGCGCGCCTACGAGCAGTACTTC